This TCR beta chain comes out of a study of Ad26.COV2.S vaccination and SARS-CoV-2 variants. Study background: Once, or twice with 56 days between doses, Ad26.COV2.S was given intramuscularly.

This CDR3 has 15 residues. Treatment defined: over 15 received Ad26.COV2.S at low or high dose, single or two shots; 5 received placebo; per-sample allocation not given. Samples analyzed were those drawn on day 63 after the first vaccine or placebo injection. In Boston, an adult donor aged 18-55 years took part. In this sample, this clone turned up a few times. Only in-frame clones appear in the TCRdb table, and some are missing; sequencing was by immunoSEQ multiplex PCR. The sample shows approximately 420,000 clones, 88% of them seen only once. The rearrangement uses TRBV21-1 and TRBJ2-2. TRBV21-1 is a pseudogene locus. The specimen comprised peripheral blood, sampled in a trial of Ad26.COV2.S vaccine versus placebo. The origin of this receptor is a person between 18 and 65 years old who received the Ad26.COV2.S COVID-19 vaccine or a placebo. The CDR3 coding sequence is TGTGCCAGCAGCAAAGTCCCGCTGAACACCGGGGAGCTGTTTTTT. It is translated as CASSKVPLNTGELFF.